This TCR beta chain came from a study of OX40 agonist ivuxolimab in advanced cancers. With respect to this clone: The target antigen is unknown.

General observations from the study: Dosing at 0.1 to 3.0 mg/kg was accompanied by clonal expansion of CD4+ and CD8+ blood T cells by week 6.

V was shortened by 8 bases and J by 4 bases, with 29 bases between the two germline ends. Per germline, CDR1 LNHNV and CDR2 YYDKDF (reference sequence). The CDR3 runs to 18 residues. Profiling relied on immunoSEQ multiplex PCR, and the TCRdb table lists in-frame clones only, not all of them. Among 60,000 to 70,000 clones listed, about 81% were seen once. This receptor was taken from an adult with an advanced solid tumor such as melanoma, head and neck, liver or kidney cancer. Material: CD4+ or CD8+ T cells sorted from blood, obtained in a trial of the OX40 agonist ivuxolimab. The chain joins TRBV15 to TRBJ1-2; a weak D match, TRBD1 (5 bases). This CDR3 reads CATRSGGYSPGPSYGYTF. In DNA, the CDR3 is TGTGCCACCCGATCTGGGGGTTACAGTCCTGGGCCCTCCTATGGCTACACCTTC.